This T cell receptor beta chain derives from a study of cytomegalovirus exposure and HLA in healthy donors. Nominally healthy donors provided the samples, though records likely missed some immune exposures. V was cut by 0 bases and J by 8 bases, with 25 bases left in between. The V gene's germline CDR1 is LGHNA and CDR2 YSLEER. The CDR3 consists of 18 residues. With 60 Vbeta and 13 Jbeta primers, the PCR was carried out. Method: immunoSEQ multiplex PCR; TCRdb's copy keeps in-frame clones and lacks some. The sample consists of about 120,000 clones, 70% to 80% of them appearing once. Sequencing was performed on PBMCs. The origin of this receptor is a woman in her thirties or forties in good health and CMV-seropositive. V usage is TRBV4-3 and J usage is TRBJ1-2; tentative D call: TRBD1 (5 bases). The CDR3 loop is CASSQDYVLSDSVDGYTF. In DNA, the CDR3 is TGCGCCAGCAGCCAAGATTATGTCCTGAGTGACAGTGTGGACGGCTACACCTTC.